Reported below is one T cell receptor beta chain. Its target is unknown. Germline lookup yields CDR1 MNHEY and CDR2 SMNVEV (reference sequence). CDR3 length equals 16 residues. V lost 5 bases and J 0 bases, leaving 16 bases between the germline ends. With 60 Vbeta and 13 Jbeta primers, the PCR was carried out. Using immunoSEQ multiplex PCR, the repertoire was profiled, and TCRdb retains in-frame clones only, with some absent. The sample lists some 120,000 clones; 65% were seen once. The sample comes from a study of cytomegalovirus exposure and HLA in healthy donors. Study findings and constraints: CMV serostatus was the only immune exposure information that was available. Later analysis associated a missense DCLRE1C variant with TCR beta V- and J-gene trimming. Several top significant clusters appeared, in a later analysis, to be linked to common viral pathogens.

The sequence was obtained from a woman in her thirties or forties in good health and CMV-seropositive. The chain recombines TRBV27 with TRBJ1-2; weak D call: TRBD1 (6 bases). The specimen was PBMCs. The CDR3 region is CASSPQGRGANYGYTF. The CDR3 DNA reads TGTGCCAGCAGTCCACAGGGTAGGGGAGCTAACTATGGCTACACCTTC.